Following are 30 T cell receptor beta chains from one sample sequenced in a study of molecular identifiers for immune sequencing clone quantification. TCRdb recomputed calls from the PCR reads with MiXCR, one row per CDR3 protein. This sample yields some 580,000 distinct CDR3 sequences, of which approximately 24% are seen a single time; 0.78% belongs to the top ten. Sequenced input: naive CD8+ T cells from blood, with Jurkat cell RNA spiked in. Stated subset: FACS-sorted CD8+CD4-CCR7+CD45RA+ naive T cells. These receptors originate from a human donor in good health. Some libraries in this study had Jurkat cell RNA spiked in.

V usage is TRBV7-9 and J usage is TRBJ2-2; D not resolved. The CDR3 sequence is 16 residues long. V gave up 5 bases and J gave up 4 bases, with 17 bases separating them. The V gene's germline CDR1 is SEHNR and CDR2 FQNEAQ (reference sequence). The CDR3 loop reads CASSPWASRGTGELFF. CDR3 nucleotides: TGTGCCAGCAGCCCATGGGCCTCTCGTGGCACCGGGGAGCTGTTTTTT.

On this clonotype: A much larger clone lies a single base off, so this may be a read error. The chain carries TRBV6-1 and TRBJ2-7; D uncertain. CDR3 length equals 13 residues. V lost 3 bases to trimming and J lost 2 bases, with 8 bases between them. Germline V CDR1 and CDR2: MNHNS, SASEGT. CDR3: CASSDPGAYEQYF. The CDR3 DNA follows: TGTGCCAGCAGTGACCCAGGAGCCTACGAGCAGTACTTC.

This clonotype was counted between two and nine times. The V and J genes are TRBV4-3 and TRBJ2-6; unclear D gene. CDR3 length equals 15 residues. Between the trimmed V and J ends, which lost 3 bases and 4 bases, there was a span of 10 bases. Per germline, CDR1 LGHNA and CDR2 YSLEER. CDR3 region: CASSQTSFGANVLTF. CDR3 bases: TGCGCCAGCAGCCAGACAAGTTTCGGGGCCAACGTCCTGACTTTC.

V usage is TRBV27 and J usage is TRBJ2-7; TRBD2 aligns across 7 bases. The length of the CDR3 is 15 residues. CDR1 MNHEY and CDR2 SMNVEV come from the germline V gene (reference sequence). The trim removed 8 bases at V and 6 bases at J, leaving 16 bases unmatched. CDR3 protein: CASWPGRDPLVEQYF. The CDR3 DNA sequence: TGTGCCAGCTGGCCTGGGAGGGACCCCTTGGTCGAGCAGTACTTC.

There are many counts of this clonotype. The rearrangement uses TRBV20-1 and TRBJ1-1, with D unresolved. V gave up 3 bases and J gave up 0 bases, with 8 bases separating them. There are 13 residues in the CDR3. CDR1 and CDR2 (germline): DFQATT, SNEGSKA (reference sequence). The CDR3 spells CSARDGLNTEAFF. The CDR3 DNA reads as TGCAGTGCTAGGGACGGTTTGAACACTGAAGCTTTCTTT.

Notes on this clonotype: The junction does not match germline at one end; this may be a read error. This chain uses TRBV30 with TRBJ2-7, with D maybe TRBD2 (5 bases). Germline V gives CDR1 GTSNPN, CDR2 SVGIG (reference sequence). This CDR3 region has 14 residues. In nucleotides, the CDR3 is TGTGCCTGGAGTGTTACTTGGGAGTCATACGGGCAGTACTTC. It codes for CAWSVTWESYGQYF. Complete variable domain (other parts from reference TRBV30 and TRBJ2-7): SQTIHQWPATLVQPVGSPLSLECTVEGTSNPNLYWYRQAAGRGLQLLFYSVGIGQISSEVPQNLSASRPQDRQFILSSKKLLLSDSGFYLCAWSVTWESYGQYFGPGTRLTVT.

This clonotype was recorded a few times. The gene calls are TRBV12-3 or TRBV12-4 and TRBJ2-5, with D tentatively TRBD2 (7 bases). This CDR3 has 15 residues. V lost 3 bases and J 5 bases, leaving 16 bases between the germline ends. The DNA of the CDR3 is TGTGCCAGCAGTTTTCCAGGGGAGGGATTTGAGACCCAGTACTTC. Translation: CASSFPGEGFETQYF.

The chain links TRBV18 to TRBJ2-7; 10 positions agree with TRBD2. Germline values: CDR1 KGHSH, CDR2 LQKENI. V shed 3 bases, J shed 6 bases, and the junction held 14 bases outside the gene matches. The CDR3 is 17 amino acids. The CDR3 loop is CASSPSADSGRFGEQYF. The CDR3 coding sequence is TGTGCCAGCTCACCGTCCGCGGATAGCGGGAGGTTCGGCGAGCAGTACTTC. The full variable domain, rest sourced from reference TRBV18 and TRBJ2-7, is NAGVMQNPRHLVRRRGQEARLRCSPMKGHSHVYWYRQLPEEGLKFMVYLQKENIIDESGMPKERFSAEFPKEGPSILRIQQVVRGDSAAYFCASSPSADSGRFGEQYFGPGTRLTVT.

In the case of this clonotype: This CDR3 is missing its conserved last phenylalanine or tryptophan, likely due to a read error. V is TRBV27 and J is TRBJ2-7; D unresolved. Germline loops: CDR1 MNHEY, CDR2 SMNVEV (reference sequence). There are 13 residues in the CDR3. V was clipped by 3 bases and J by 2 bases, with 8 bases between them. DNA for the CDR3: TGTGCCAGCAGTTTGGGCAGAACCTACGAGCAGTACATC. Its translation: CASSLGRTYEQYI.

The chain carries TRBV11-2 and TRBJ2-5; perhaps TRBD1 as D (5 bases). V was cut by 1 base and J by 1 base, with 13 bases left in between. This CDR3 region has 16 residues. CDR1 and CDR2 (germline): SGHAT, FQNNGV. The CDR3 loop is CASSLGRQGVQETQYF. The CDR3 bases are TGTGCCAGCAGCTTAGGAAGGCAGGGTGTCCAAGAGACCCAGTACTTC.

There are many counts of this clonotype. The chain uses TRBV7-9 and TRBJ1-5; 9 nucleotides align to TRBD1. CDR3 length equals 14 residues. With V trimmed by 6 bases and J by 8 bases, 8 bases remained unmatched. The V gene's germline CDR1 is SEHNR and CDR2 FQNEAQ (reference sequence). The DNA of the CDR3 is TGTGCCAGCAGTTCACCGGGACAGGGCGAGCCCCAGCATTTT. Translating gives CASSSPGQGEPQHF.

This clonotype was found a few times. The V gene is TRBV7-9, the J gene TRBJ2-1; perhaps TRBD1 as D (5 bases). Looked up from germline, CDR1 is SEHNR and CDR2 is FQNEAQ (reference sequence). Trimming removed 1 base at V and 8 bases at J, with 15 bases between. The CDR3 is 15 amino acids. The CDR3 protein is CASSLGAGLSYEQFF. The CDR3 DNA sequence: TGTGCCAGCAGCTTAGGGGCAGGGCTCAGCTATGAGCAGTTCTTC.

This clonotype has only a few counts. The genes are TRBV19 and TRBJ2-7; a weak D match, TRBD1 (6 bases). Trimming removed 3 bases at V and 5 bases at J, with 14 bases between. CDR1 LNHDA and CDR2 SQIVND come from the germline V gene (reference sequence). This CDR3 contains 14 residues. The CDR3, as DNA: TGTGCCAGTAGTATGTCGCAGGGGTATCACGAGCAGTACTTC. This gives the protein CASSMSQGYHEQYF.

Of note for this clonotype: The junction departs from the called germline gene at one end, perhaps through a read error. The rearrangement links TRBV27 to TRBJ1-1, with unresolved D. CDR1 MNHEY and CDR2 SMNVEV come from the germline V gene (reference sequence). The CDR3 runs 14 residues. CDR3 sequence (DNA): TGTGCCAGCAGTTTACGAACAGTGAACGCTGAAGCTTTCTTT. As protein: CASSLRTVNAEAFF.

This chain uses TRBV29-1 with TRBJ2-7; a possible D gene is TRBD1 (6 bases). Looked up from germline, CDR1 is SQVTM and CDR2 is ANQGSEA. With 0 bases removed from V and 0 bases from J, the gap between germline ends came to 15 bases. This CDR3 contains 16 residues. The CDR3 protein is CSVEDRVNRASYEQYF. For the CDR3, the DNA is TGCAGCGTTGAAGATCGCGTTAACAGGGCCTCCTACGAGCAGTACTTC.

This clonotype occurred a few times. This chain uses TRBV19 with TRBJ2-1; TRBD2 aligns across 7 bases. CDR1 is LNHDA and CDR2 is SQIVND in the germline V gene (reference sequence). This CDR3 is 14 amino acids long. With 7 bases clipped from V and 8 bases from J, the junction kept 11 bases outside the gene matches. This CDR3 is CASNLGLVSYEQFF. CDR3 coding DNA: TGTGCCAGTAATTTAGGACTAGTGTCCTATGAGCAGTTCTTC.

This clonotype was seen ten or more times. The chain uses TRBV4-1 and TRBJ2-3; D is tentatively TRBD1 or TRBD2 (5 bases each). Trimming shortened V by 0 bases and J by 4 bases, and 17 bases separated the two germline ends. This CDR3 is 17 amino acids long. Germline V gene sequence: CDR1 MGHRA, CDR2 YSYEKL. CDR3 bases: TGCGCCAGCAGCCAAGATCACGGGACCCCTCCGGCAGATACGCAGTATTTT. Translated, it gives CASSQDHGTPPADTQYF.

With regard to this clonotype: This may stem from a read error, because a much larger clone lies one nucleotide away. The chain links TRBV20-1 to TRBJ1-5, with a possible D match to TRBD1 (6 bases). Looked up from germline, CDR1 is DFQATT and CDR2 is SNEGSKA (reference sequence). The CDR3 length is 15 residues. CDR3 in DNA: TGCTGTGCTATCGAACAGGGTTGGGGCAATCAGCCCCAGCATTTT. Its protein product is CCAIEQGWGNQPQHF.

The V gene is TRBV27, the J gene TRBJ1-5; no reliable D call. The CDR3 has 14 amino acids. Deletions cut 3 bases from V and 4 bases from J, with 10 bases between. Germline loops: CDR1 MNHEY, CDR2 SMNVEV (reference sequence). CDR3 coding DNA: TGTGCCAGCAGTTTCGGCGGGAAAAATCAGCCCCAGCATTTT. It specifies CASSFGGKNQPQHF.

Note on this clonotype: A much larger clone differs from this one at a single base, so this may be a read error. The genes are TRBV5-6 and TRBJ2-5, with D unclear. Germline values: CDR1 SGHDT, CDR2 YYEEEE. V shed 0 bases and J shed 7 bases, with 10 bases lying between them. CDR3 size: 13 residues. DNA for the CDR3: TGTGCCAGCAGCTTGGACGTGCCCGGGACCCAGTACTTC. Translation: CASSLDVPGTQYF.

As to this clonotype: The junction does not match germline at one end; this may be a read error. The rearrangement links TRBV14 to TRBJ2-1, with 9 bases lining up with TRBD2. The CDR3 is 16 amino acids. Germline V gene data show CDR1 as SGHDN and CDR2 as FVKESK. Here the CDR3 reads CASSLLAGAMYNERFF. Here the CDR3 DNA reads TGTGCCAGCAGCCTTTTAGCGGGAGCTATGTACAATGAGCGGTTCTTC.

This clonotype was seen repeatedly, ten times or more. The rearrangement uses TRBV7-2 and TRBJ2-1; D may be TRBD2 (6 bases). The V and J ends lost 2 bases and 4 bases respectively, with 9 bases between them. Germline CDR1 and CDR2: SGHTA and FQGNSA. This CDR3 region has 14 residues. CDR3 in DNA: TGTGCCAGCAGCTTAATCGGGACTTACAATGAGCAGTTCTTC. Protein: CASSLIGTYNEQFF.

Note on this clonotype: With a much larger clone just one base away, this may be a read error. The chain joins TRBV29-1 to TRBJ1-2; tentatively, D is TRBD1 (6 bases). Germline CDR1 SQVTM, CDR2 ANQGSEA. This CDR3 has 15 amino acids. V was pared by 0 bases and J by 5 bases, with 16 bases between. DNA for the CDR3: TGCAGCGTTGAAGATCTGGGGGACAAGGGTTATGGCTACACCTTC. Amino acid sequence: CSVEDLGDKGYGYTF.

This clonotype appeared a few times. This chain connects TRBV24-1 to TRBJ2-5, with 7 bases that match TRBD2. With V trimmed by 3 bases and J by 4 bases, 10 bases remained unmatched. This CDR3 comprises 16 residues. The germline CDR1 and CDR2 sequences are KGHDR and SFDVKD. This CDR3 is CATSDRAGTLIETQYF. The CDR3 region has the DNA TGTGCCACCAGTGATCGAGCGGGAACACTCATAGAGACCCAGTACTTC.

There are many counts of this clonotype. V usage is TRBV6-5 and J usage is TRBJ2-3; 8 bases map to TRBD2. This CDR3 is built from 15 residues. Losses at the gene ends were 3 bases for V and 5 bases for J; bases not matched to a gene: 7. Germline assignment: CDR1 MNHEY and CDR2 SVGAGI. The CDR3 region is CASSYSGTSEDTQYF. The CDR3 nucleotides read TGTGCCAGCAGTTATTCCGGGACTAGTGAAGATACGCAGTATTTT.

In this sample, this clonotype turned up many times. The chain employs TRBV4-3 and TRBJ1-3, with D hard to call. Germline V CDR1 and CDR2: LGHNA, YSLEER. The CDR3 totals 16 residues. Trimming removed 0 bases from V and 4 bases from J, with 13 bases in between. CDR3 region: CASSQDPTGFGNTIYF. The CDR3 DNA is TGCGCCAGCAGCCAAGATCCCACCGGGTTCGGAAACACCATATATTTT.

Many counts were recorded for this clonotype. V usage is TRBV12-3 or TRBV12-4 and J usage is TRBJ1-1; the D gene is possibly TRBD1 (5 bases). Trimming pared 1 base from V and 4 bases from J, leaving 13 bases between. CDR3 length: 15 amino acids. The CDR3 DNA sequence: TGTGCCAGCAGTTTAGTAGAGGGGATCAGCACTGAAGCTTTCTTT. This translates into CASSLVEGISTEAFF.

Remarks on this clonotype: One base away lies a much larger clone, so this may be a sequencing read error. J is TRBJ1-5 and V is TRBV7-6; 8 bases align to TRBD1. The CDR3 spans 16 residues. Germline CDR1 reads SGHVS; CDR2 reads FNYEAQ. Trimming cost V 5 bases and J 0 bases; bases outside gene matches: 6. As DNA, the CDR3 is TGTGCCAGCAGCCCACTGGACAGGGATAGCAATCAGCCCCAGCATTTT. Protein product: CASSPLDRDSNQPQHF.

Worth noting for this clonotype: This may arise from a read error, as a much more abundant clone is one base away. V gene TRBV20-1 combines with J gene TRBJ2-3; possible D gene TRBD1, 5 bases. Germline V gives CDR1 DFQATT, CDR2 SNEGSKA (reference sequence). The CDR3 is made up of 16 amino acids. V lost 5 bases to trimming and J lost 6 bases, with 24 bases between them. The CDR3 nucleotides read TGCAGTGCTCCTTCCAGGGTAGGCCTTCCATTTGATACGCAGTATTTT. It codes for CSAPSRVGLPFDTQYF.

In this sample, this clonotype turned up many times. The CDR3, as DNA: TGTGCCAGCAGTTACGAGAGAGATCAGCCCCAGCATTTT. Its protein product is CASSYERDQPQHF. This chain uses TRBV6-5 with TRBJ1-5; D gene uncertain. Germline V lookup: CDR1 MNHEY, CDR2 SVGAGI. Trimming took off 2 bases at V and 5 bases at J, with 7 bases between the two ends. The CDR3 covers 13 residues.